This T cell receptor beta chain derives from a study of CD8+ T cells in alopecia areata. Treatment described: oral pan-JAK inhibitor, 5-10 mg twice daily. Peripheral blood samples and lesional scalp punch biopsies were obtained from alopecia areata patients. Sequencing templates came from extracted RNA that was reverse transcribed into cDNA. The repertoire was sequenced with immunoSEQ multiplex PCR; TCRdb's copy has only in-frame clones and lacks some. Among roughly 110,000 clones listed, roughly 89% were seen once. CDR1 SGDLS and CDR2 YYNGEE come from the germline V gene. The CDR3 loop spans 14 amino acids. V gave up 1 base and J gave up 3 bases, with 9 bases separating them.

The input for sequencing was CD8+ T cells sorted from blood, taken at week 24, from a patient treated with tofacitinib. This rearrangement joins TRBV9 to TRBJ2-3, with a tentative D call TRBD1 (5 bases). This receptor was obtained from a human donor with alopecia areata. The CDR3 nucleotides are TGTGCCAGCAGCGTATACTCAGGGACAGATACGCAGTATTTT. Translation: CASSVYSGTDTQYF.